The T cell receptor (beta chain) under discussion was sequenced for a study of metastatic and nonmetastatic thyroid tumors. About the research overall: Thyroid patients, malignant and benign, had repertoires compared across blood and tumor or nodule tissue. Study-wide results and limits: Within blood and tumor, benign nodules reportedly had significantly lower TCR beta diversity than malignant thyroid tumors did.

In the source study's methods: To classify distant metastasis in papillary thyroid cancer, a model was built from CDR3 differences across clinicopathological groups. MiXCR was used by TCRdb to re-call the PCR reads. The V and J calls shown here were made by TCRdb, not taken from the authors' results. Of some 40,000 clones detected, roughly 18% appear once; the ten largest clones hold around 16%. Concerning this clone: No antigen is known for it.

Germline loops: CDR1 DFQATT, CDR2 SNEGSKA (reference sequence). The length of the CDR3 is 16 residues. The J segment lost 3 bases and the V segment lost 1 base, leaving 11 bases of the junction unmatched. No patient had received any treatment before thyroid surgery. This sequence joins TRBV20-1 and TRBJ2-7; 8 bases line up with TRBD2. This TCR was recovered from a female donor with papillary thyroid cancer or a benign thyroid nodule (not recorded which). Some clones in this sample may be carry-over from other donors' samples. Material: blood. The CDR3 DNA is TGCAGTGCTAGAGGGTGTGCTAGCGGGCTCCACTACGAGCAGTACTTC. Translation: CSARGCASGLHYEQYF.